This T cell receptor beta chain was found in a study of shared clonotypes between healthy human individuals. Study results and limitations: Sampling used blood alone; tissue repertoires probably differ.

Worth noting for this clone: Its specificity is unknown.

The CDR3 extends over 13 amino acids. The V end lost 3 bases, the J end lost 4 bases, and 7 bases lay between the germline ends. The germline V gene has CDR1 MDHEN and CDR2 SYDVKM. In the original workflow: With immunoSEQ giving junction-only sequences and no quality scores, filtering differed. The repertoire was sequenced with immunoSEQ multiplex PCR; TCRdb's copy has only in-frame clones and lacks some. V, J and clone size reflect that table, while D and trimming were determined from the DNA. The sample yields 850,000 to 1,200,000 clones, 65% to 75% seen once. This chain connects TRBV28 to TRBJ1-5; a weak D match, TRBD1 (5 bases). The sequenced sample was memory CD4+ T cells sorted from blood. Subset in this sample: CD45RA-negative fraction. This TCR was sampled from a man younger than 35 in good health. The CDR3 coding sequence is TGTGCCAGCAGTTTTCAGGGAAATCAGCCCCAGCATTTT. Translation gives CASSFQGNQPQHF.